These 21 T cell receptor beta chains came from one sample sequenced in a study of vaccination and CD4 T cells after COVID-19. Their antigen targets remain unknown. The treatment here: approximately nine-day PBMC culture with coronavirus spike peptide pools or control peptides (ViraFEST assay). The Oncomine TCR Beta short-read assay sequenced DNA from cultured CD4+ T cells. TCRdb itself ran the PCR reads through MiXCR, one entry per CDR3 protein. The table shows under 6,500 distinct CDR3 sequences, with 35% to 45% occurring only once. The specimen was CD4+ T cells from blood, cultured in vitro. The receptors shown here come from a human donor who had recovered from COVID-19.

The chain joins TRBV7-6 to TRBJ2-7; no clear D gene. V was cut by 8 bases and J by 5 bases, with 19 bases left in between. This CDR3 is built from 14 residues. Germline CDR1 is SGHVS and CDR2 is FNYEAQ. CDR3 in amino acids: CASGDTNSFHEQYF. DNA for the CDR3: TGTGCCAGCGGCGACACAAACTCTTTCCACGAGCAGTACTTC.

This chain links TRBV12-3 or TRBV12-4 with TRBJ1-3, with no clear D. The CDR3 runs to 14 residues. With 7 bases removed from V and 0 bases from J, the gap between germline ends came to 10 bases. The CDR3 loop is CASTRLHSGNTIYF. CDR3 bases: TGTGCCAGCACCAGACTCCACTCTGGAAACACCATATATTTT.

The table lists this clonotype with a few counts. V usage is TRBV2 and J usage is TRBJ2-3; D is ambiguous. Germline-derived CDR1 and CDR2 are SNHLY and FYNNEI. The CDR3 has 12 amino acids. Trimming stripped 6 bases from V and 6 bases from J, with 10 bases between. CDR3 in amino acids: CASRVVGDTQYF. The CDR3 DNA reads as TGTGCCAGCAGGGTTGTGGGGGATACGCAGTATTTT.

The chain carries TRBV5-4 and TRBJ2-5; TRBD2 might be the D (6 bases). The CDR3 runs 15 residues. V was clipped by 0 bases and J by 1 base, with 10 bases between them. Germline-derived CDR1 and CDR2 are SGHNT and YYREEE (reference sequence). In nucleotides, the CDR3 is TGTGCCAGCAGCTTGGGTGGGACTGCCCAAGAGACCCAGTACTTC. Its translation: CASSLGGTAQETQYF.

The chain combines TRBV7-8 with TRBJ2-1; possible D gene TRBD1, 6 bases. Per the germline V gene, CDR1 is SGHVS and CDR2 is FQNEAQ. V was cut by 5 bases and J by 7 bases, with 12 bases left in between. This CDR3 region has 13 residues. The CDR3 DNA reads TGTGCCAGCAGCGGTATAGGGGGAAATGAGCAGTTCTTC. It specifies CASSGIGGNEQFF.

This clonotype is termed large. The CDR3 protein is CASSQDLGRVGGYTF. The CDR3 bases are TGCGCCAGCAGCCAAGATCTGGGGAGGGTTGGAGGCTACACCTTC. The rearrangement uses TRBV4-1 and TRBJ1-2; D call uncertain. The CDR3 runs 15 residues. Trimming stripped 0 bases from V and 8 bases from J, with 16 bases between. Germline CDR1 is MGHRA and CDR2 is YSYEKL.

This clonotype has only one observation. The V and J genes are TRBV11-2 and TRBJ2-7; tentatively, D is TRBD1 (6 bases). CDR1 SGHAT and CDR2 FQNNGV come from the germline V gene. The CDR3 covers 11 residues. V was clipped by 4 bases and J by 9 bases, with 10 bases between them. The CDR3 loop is CASSYEQGQYF. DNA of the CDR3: TGTGCCAGCAGCTACGAACAGGGGCAGTACTTC.

The CDR3 DNA is TGTGCCAGCAGCTTACTAGGGACAGGGAACACTGAAGCTTTCTTT. Translating gives CASSLLGTGNTEAFF. The chain is built from TRBV7-2 and TRBJ1-1; 8 bases agree with TRBD1. The CDR3 extends over 15 amino acids. Germline V CDR1 and CDR2: SGHTA, FQGNSA. V trimming: 2 bases; J trimming: 1 base; junction bases outside the gene matches: 3.

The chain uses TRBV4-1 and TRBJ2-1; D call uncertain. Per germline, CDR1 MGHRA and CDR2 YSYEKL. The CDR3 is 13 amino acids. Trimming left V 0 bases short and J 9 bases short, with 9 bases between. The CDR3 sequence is CASSQDPEREQFF. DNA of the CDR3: TGCGCCAGCAGCCAAGATCCCGAACGTGAGCAGTTCTTC.

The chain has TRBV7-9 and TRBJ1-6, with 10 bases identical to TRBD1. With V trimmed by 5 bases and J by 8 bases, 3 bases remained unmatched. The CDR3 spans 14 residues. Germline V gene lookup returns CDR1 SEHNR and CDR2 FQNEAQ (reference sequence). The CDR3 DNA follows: TGTGCCAGCAGCCCTGGGACAGGGGATTCACCCCTCCACTTT. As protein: CASSPGTGDSPLHF.

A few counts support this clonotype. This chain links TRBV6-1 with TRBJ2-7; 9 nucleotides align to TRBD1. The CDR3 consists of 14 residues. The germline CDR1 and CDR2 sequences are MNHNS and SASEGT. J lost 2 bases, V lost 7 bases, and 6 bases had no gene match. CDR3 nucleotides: TGTGCCAGCACCTGGACAGGGGAAACCTACGAGCAGTACTTC. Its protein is CASTWTGETYEQYF.

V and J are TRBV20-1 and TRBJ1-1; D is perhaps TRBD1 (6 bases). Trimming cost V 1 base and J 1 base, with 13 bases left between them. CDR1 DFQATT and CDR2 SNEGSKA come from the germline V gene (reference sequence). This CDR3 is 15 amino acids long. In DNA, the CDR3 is TGCAGTGCTAGAGTTGCGGACAGAAGGAACACTGAAGCTTTCTTT. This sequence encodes CSARVADRRNTEAFF.

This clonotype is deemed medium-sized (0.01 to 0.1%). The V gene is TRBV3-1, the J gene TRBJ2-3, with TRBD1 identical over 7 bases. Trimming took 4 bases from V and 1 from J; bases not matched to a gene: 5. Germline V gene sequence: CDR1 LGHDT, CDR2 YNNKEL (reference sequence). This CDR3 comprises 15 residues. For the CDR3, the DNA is TGTGCCAGCAGCCGTACCGGGACAGGCACAGATACGCAGTATTTT. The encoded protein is CASSRTGTGTDTQYF.

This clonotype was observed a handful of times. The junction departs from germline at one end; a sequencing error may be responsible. The CDR3 loop is CASSERGTDTQYF. In DNA, the CDR3 is TGTGCTAGCAGCGAGAGAGGCACAGATACGCAGTATTTT. This chain links TRBV7-7 with TRBJ2-3, with D uncertain. Germline values: CDR1 SSHAT, CDR2 FNYEAQ (reference sequence). This CDR3 region has 13 residues.

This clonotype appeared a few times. The CDR3 region is CAISNYRGEGYGYTF. DNA of the CDR3: TGTGCCATCAGCAACTACAGGGGGGAAGGCTATGGCTACACCTTC. This chain connects TRBV10-3 to TRBJ1-2; the match to TRBD1 covers 8 bases. Trimming cost V 6 bases and J 4 bases; bases outside gene matches: 10. CDR1 is ENHRY and CDR2 is SYGVKD in the germline V gene. CDR3 size: 15 residues.

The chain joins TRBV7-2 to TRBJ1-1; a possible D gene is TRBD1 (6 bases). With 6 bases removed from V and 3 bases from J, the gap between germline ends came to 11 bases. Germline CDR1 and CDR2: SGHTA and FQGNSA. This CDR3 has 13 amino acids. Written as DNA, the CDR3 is TGTGCCAGCAGTACACAGGGCGACACTGAAGCTTTCTTT. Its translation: CASSTQGDTEAFF.

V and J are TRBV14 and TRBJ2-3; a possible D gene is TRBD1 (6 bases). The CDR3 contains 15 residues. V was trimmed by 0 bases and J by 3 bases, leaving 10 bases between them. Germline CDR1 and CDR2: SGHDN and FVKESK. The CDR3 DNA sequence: TGTGCCAGCAGCCAAGATCCCAGGGGTACAGATACGCAGTATTTT. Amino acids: CASSQDPRGTDTQYF.

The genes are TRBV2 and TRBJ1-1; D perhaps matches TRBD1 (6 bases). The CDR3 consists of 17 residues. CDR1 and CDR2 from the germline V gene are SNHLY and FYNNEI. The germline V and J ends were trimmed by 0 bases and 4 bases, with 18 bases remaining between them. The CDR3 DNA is TGTGCCAGCAGTGAAGCAGGGTACAGGGCCGGTGGCACTGAAGCTTTCTTT. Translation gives CASSEAGYRAGGTEAFF.

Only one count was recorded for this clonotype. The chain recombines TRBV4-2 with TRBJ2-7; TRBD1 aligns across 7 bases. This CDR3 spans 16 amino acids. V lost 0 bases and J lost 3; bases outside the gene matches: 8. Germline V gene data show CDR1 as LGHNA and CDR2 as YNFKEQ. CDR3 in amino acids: CASSQDVRDSNYEQYF. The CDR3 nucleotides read TGTGCCAGCAGCCAAGATGTTAGGGACAGTAACTACGAGCAGTACTTC.

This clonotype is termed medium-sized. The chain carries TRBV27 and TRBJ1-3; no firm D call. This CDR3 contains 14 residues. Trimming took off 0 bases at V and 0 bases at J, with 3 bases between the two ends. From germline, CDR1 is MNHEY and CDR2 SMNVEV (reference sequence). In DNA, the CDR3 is TGTGCCAGCAGTTTATCATACTCTGGAAACACCATATATTTT. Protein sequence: CASSLSYSGNTIYF.

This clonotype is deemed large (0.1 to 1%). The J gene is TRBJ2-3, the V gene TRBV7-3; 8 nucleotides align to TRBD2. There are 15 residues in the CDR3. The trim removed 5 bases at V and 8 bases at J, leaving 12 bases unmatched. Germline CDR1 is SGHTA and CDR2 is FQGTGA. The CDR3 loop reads CASSKDLAGGGTQYF. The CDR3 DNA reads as TGTGCCAGCAGCAAGGACCTAGCGGGCGGGGGTACGCAGTATTTT.